The present T cell receptor (beta chain) was sequenced within a study of early T cells in non-severe SARS-CoV-2 infection. Study details: Unpaired chains resulted from sequencing bulk RNA of unsorted whole blood.

The V end was cut by 5 bases, the J end by 1 base, with 19 bases between. CDR1 and CDR2 from the germline V gene are SGHTA and FQGNSA. This CDR3 is built from 17 residues. This clonotype was seen a few times. Each CDR3 protein is one row after TCRdb ran MiXCR on the 5' RACE reads. The sample contains 70,000 or so distinct CDR3 sequences, approximately 4.6% of which appear only once. The sequences come from whole blood, collected at baseline. V usage is TRBV7-2 and J usage is TRBJ2-3, with a weak D call TRBD2 (6 bases). The receptor's source is an adult who was a healthcare worker with PCR-confirmed SARS-CoV-2 infection or an uninfected control (not recorded which). The donor label of this sample is uncertain. As DNA, the CDR3 is TGTGCCAGCAGCACTGAACTAGCAGCATGGGGCACAGATACGCAGTATTTT. Protein product: CASSTELAAWGTDTQYF.